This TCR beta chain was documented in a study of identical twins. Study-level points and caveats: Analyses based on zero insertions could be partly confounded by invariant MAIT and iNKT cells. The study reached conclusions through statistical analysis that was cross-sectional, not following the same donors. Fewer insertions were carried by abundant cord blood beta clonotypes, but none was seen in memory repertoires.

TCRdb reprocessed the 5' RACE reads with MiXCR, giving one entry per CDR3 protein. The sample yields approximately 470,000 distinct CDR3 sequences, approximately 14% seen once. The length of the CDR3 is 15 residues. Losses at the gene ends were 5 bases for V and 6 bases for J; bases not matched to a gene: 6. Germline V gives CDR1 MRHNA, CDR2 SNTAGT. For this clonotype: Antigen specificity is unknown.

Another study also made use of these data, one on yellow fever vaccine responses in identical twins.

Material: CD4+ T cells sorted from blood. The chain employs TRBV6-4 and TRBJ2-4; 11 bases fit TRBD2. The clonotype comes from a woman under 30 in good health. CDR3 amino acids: CASSLLAGEGNIQYF. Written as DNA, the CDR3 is TGTGCCAGCAGTCTACTAGCGGGAGAGGGAAACATTCAGTACTTC.